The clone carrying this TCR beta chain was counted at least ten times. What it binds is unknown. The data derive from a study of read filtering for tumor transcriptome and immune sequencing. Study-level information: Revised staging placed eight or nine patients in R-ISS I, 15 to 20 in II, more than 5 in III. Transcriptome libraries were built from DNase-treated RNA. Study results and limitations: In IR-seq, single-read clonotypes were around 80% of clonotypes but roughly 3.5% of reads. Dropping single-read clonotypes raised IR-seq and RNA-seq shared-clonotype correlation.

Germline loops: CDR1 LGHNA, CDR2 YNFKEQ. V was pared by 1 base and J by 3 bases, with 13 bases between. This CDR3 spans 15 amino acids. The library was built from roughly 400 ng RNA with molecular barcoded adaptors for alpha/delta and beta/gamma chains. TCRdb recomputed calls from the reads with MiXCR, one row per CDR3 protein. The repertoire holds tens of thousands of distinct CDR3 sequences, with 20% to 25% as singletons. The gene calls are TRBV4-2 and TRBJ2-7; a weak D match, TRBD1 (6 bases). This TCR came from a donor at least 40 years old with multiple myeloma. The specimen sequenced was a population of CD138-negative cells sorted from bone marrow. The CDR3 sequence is CASSQGPTGLYEQYF. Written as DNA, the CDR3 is TGTGCCAGCAGCCAAGGCCCGACAGGTCTCTACGAGCAGTACTTC.